Listed below are T cell receptor beta chains from one sample, sequenced in a study of cytomegalovirus exposure and HLA in healthy donors. Method: immunoSEQ multiplex PCR; TCRdb's copy keeps in-frame clones and lacks some. The table lists under 400,000 clones, over 75% of them singletons, with around 0.96% in the top ten. Material for sequencing was PBMCs. These TCRs come from a man aged 25-40 years in good health and CMV-seronegative. CDR3s include the opening cysteine and the closing phenylalanine or tryptophan. The order of the fields is V gene, D gene, J gene, clone size, CDR3 DNA, CDR3 protein. D genes are given only for firm matches. The size field is filled for only some rows; it gives once, few, many or a size class.

V gene: TRBV30
D gene: TRBD1
J gene: TRBJ1-4
clone size: few
CDR3 DNA: TGTGCCACGGACAGGTCGTTGACCCCCCAATCTGAAAAACTGTTTTTT
CDR3 protein: CATDRSLTPQSEKLFF

V gene: TRBV7-2
D gene: -
J gene: TRBJ1-2
clone size: -
CDR3 DNA: TGTGCCAGCAGCAACCGGGGGGGAGGCTACACCTTC
CDR3 protein: CASSNRGGGYTF

V gene: TRBV6-5
D gene: -
J gene: TRBJ2-7
clone size: -
CDR3 DNA: TGTGCCAGCAGTCCTGGGGCCGAGCAGTACTTC
CDR3 protein: CASSPGAEQYF

V gene: TRBV11-3
D gene: -
J gene: TRBJ2-3
clone size: -
CDR3 DNA: TGTGCCAGCAGCTTGGCGGGGTTGGCAGATACGCAGTATTTT
CDR3 protein: CASSLAGLADTQYF

V gene: TRBV19
D gene: TRBD2
J gene: TRBJ2-1
clone size: -
CDR3 DNA: TGTGCCAGTAGCGGGGGGGCGGGTAGCAATGAGCAGTTCTTC
CDR3 protein: CASSGGAGSNEQFF

V gene: TRBV4-1
D gene: TRBD1
J gene: TRBJ2-7
clone size: -
CDR3 DNA: TGCGCCAGCAGCCAAAGTGTAAACAGGGGTTCCGAGCAGTACTTC
CDR3 protein: CASSQSVNRGSEQYF

V gene: TRBV6-4
D gene: TRBD1
J gene: TRBJ1-6
clone size: -
CDR3 DNA: TGTGCCAGCAGGTCGACAGGGGGGAGGAATTCACCCCTCCACTTT
CDR3 protein: CASRSTGGRNSPLHF

V gene: TRBV5-1
D gene: -
J gene: TRBJ2-5
clone size: -
CDR3 DNA: TGCGCCAGCAGCTTGTCGACAGTACAAGAGACCCAGTACTTC
CDR3 protein: CASSLSTVQETQYF

V gene: TRBV5-6
D gene: -
J gene: TRBJ1-4
clone size: -
CDR3 DNA: TGTGCCAGCAGCTTGGCCCCGGGGGTGGGTGAAAAACTGTTTTTT
CDR3 protein: CASSLAPGVGEKLFF

V gene: TRBV19
D gene: -
J gene: TRBJ2-2
clone size: many
CDR3 DNA: TGTGCCAGTATGGACTACTCATTAGGCACCGGGGAGCTGTTTTTT
CDR3 protein: CASMDYSLGTGELFF

V gene: TRBV11-2
D gene: -
J gene: TRBJ2-7
clone size: -
CDR3 DNA: TGTGCCAGCAGCTTAGCTCAGTACTCCTACGAGCAGTACTTC
CDR3 protein: CASSLAQYSYEQYF

V gene: TRBV2
D gene: TRBD2
J gene: TRBJ2-3
clone size: once
CDR3 DNA: TGTGCCAGCAGTGTCGAGCGGGGGGCGACACAGTATTTT
CDR3 protein: CASSVERGATQYF

V gene: TRBV9
D gene: -
J gene: TRBJ1-2
clone size: few
CDR3 DNA: TGTGCCAGTACCCCTGGGGGAGGGATCTATGGCTACACCTTC
CDR3 protein: CASTPGGGIYGYTF

V gene: TRBV5-6
D gene: -
J gene: TRBJ2-5
clone size: -
CDR3 DNA: TGTGCCAGCAGCTTCGAGGAGACCCAGTACTTC
CDR3 protein: CASSFEETQYF

V gene: TRBV5-1
D gene: TRBD1
J gene: TRBJ2-1
clone size: -
CDR3 DNA: TGCGCCATCGTCCGGGACAGCTACAATGAGCAGTTCTTC
CDR3 protein: CAIVRDSYNEQFF

V gene: TRBV12-5
D gene: -
J gene: TRBJ2-1
clone size: -
CDR3 DNA: TGTGCTAGTGGTTTCCGGGGAAGGGAGCAGTTCTTC
CDR3 protein: CASGFRGREQFF

V gene: TRBV21-1
D gene: -
J gene: TRBJ2-7
clone size: -
CDR3 DNA: TGTGCCAGCAGCACAAACCGACTCTACGAGCAGTACTTC
CDR3 protein: CASSTNRLYEQYF

V gene: TRBV5-6
D gene: -
J gene: TRBJ1-5
clone size: -
CDR3 DNA: TGTGCCAGCAGCTTTCAGGGGCCAAATCAGCCCCAGCATTTT
CDR3 protein: CASSFQGPNQPQHF

V gene: TRBV6-5
D gene: -
J gene: TRBJ2-1
clone size: few
CDR3 DNA: TGTGCCAGCAGTCGTAGCTACTACAATGAGCAGTTCTTC
CDR3 protein: CASSRSYYNEQFF

V gene: TRBV6-5
D gene: TRBD1
J gene: TRBJ1-2
clone size: -
CDR3 DNA: TGTGCCAGCAGTTACGGGACAGGGACCAGTGGCTACACCTTC
CDR3 protein: CASSYGTGTSGYTF

V gene: TRBV9
D gene: -
J gene: TRBJ1-5
clone size: -
CDR3 DNA: TGTGCCAGCAGCGTGGGACTGACCAATCAGCCCCAGCATTTT
CDR3 protein: CASSVGLTNQPQHF

V gene: TRBV6-4
D gene: TRBD2
J gene: TRBJ2-2
clone size: -
CDR3 DNA: TGTGCCAGCAGAGGGGGACTAGATAACACCGGGGAGCTGTTTTTT
CDR3 protein: CASRGGLDNTGELFF

V gene: TRBV29-1
D gene: -
J gene: TRBJ1-2
clone size: -
CDR3 DNA: TGCAGCGCGCCGGCCGTGCGGGGGAACTATGGCTACACCTTC
CDR3 protein: CSAPAVRGNYGYTF

V gene: TRBV6-5
D gene: -
J gene: TRBJ2-5
clone size: -
CDR3 DNA: TGTGCCAGCAGTTACACACCGGGACAACAAGAGACCCAGTACTTC
CDR3 protein: CASSYTPGQQETQYF

V gene: TRBV12-5
D gene: TRBD1
J gene: TRBJ1-2
clone size: -
CDR3 DNA: TGTGCTAGTGAGACCAACAGGGGGAGCAACTATGGCTACACCTTC
CDR3 protein: CASETNRGSNYGYTF

V gene: TRBV9
D gene: -
J gene: TRBJ2-1
clone size: -
CDR3 DNA: TGTGCCAGCAGCGTATTTGCGGGTAGCTACAATGAGCAGTTCTTC
CDR3 protein: CASSVFAGSYNEQFF

V gene: TRBV27
D gene: -
J gene: TRBJ2-3
clone size: -
CDR3 DNA: TGTGCCAGCAGGACCCTGGGCGGGGTCACAGATACGCAGTATTTT
CDR3 protein: CASRTLGGVTDTQYF

V gene: TRBV7-2
D gene: TRBD2
J gene: TRBJ2-1
clone size: -
CDR3 DNA: TGTGCCAGCAGACCGCGGTTAAGCGGGGTTGAGCAGTTCTTC
CDR3 protein: CASRPRLSGVEQFF